This is a list of T cell receptor beta chains from one sample in a study of immune characteristics of hereditary and idiopathic chronic pancreatitis. Here immunoSEQ multiplex PCR was the method, and the copy in TCRdb shows in-frame clones only, minus some. Of roughly 13,000 clones in the sample, less than 85% were seen once. The sequencing sample was made of pancreas tissue with hereditary chronic pancreatitis. These receptors all stem from a human donor with chronic pancreatitis. CDR3s include the opening cysteine and the closing phenylalanine or tryptophan. D genes are given only for firm matches. Clone size is not always given. Where it is, it says once, few, many or a class for expanded clones.

v_gene	j_gene	abundance	d_gene	CDR3aa	CDR3nt
TRBV6-4	TRBJ1-2	once	TRBD1	CASSDRDRGSYGYTF	TGTGCCAGCAGCGACCGGGACAGGGGTAGCTATGGCTACACCTTC
TRBV2	TRBJ1-5	NA	NA	CASSGGSQPQHF	TGTGCCAGCAGTGGTGGGAGTCAGCCCCAGCATTTT
TRBV15	TRBJ2-3	once	TRBD2	CATSIGTSGTDTQYF	TGTGCCACCAGCATCGGGACTAGCGGCACAGATACGCAGTATTTT
TRBV3-1/TRBV3-2	TRBJ2-2	few	NA	CASSQRMNTGELFF	TGTGCCAGCAGCCAAAGGATGAACACCGGGGAGCTGTTTTTT
TRBV5-4	TRBJ2-5	NA	TRBD2	CASSGGSGVTWETQYF	TGTGCCAGCAGCGGCGGGAGCGGCGTGACGTGGGAGACCCAGTACTTC
TRBV5-4	TRBJ1-1	NA	NA	CASSLKQVNTEAFF	TGTGCCAGCAGCTTGAAACAGGTGAACACTGAAGCTTTCTTT
TRBV5-8	TRBJ2-7	NA	TRBD2	CASRILAGGRGSYEQYF	TGTGCCAGCAGAATACTAGCGGGAGGCCGGGGAAGCTACGAGCAGTACTTC
TRBV28	TRBJ1-5	NA	TRBD1	CASSQTGGPNQPQHF	TGTGCCAGCAGCCAGACAGGGGGTCCCAATCAGCCCCAGCATTTT
TRBV18	TRBJ2-7	NA	TRBD2	CASSSGVSYEQYF	TGTGCCAGCTCTAGCGGGGTTTCCTACGAGCAGTACTTC
TRBV21-1	TRBJ2-2	NA	NA	CASSKAREGHRELFF	TGTGCCAGCAGCAAAGCGCGGGAGGGCCACCGGGAGCTGTTTTTT
TRBV6-2/TRBV6-3	TRBJ2-1	NA	NA	CASSHRAYGSYNEQFF	TGTGCCAGCAGTCACAGGGCGTACGGCTCCTACAATGAGCAGTTCTTC
TRBV4-1	TRBJ1-4	NA	NA	CASSGTVRGEKLFF	TGCGCCAGCAGCGGGACCGTGCGGGGTGAAAAACTGTTTTTT
TRBV23-1	TRBJ1-2	few	NA	CAINGYTF	TGCGCCATCAATGGCTACACCTTC
TRBV28	TRBJ1-5	NA	TRBD1	CASSPQGDAGLSNQPQHF	TGTGCCAGCAGTCCGCAGGGGGATGCGGGGCTTAGCAATCAGCCCCAGCATTTT
TRBV28	TRBJ2-7	NA	NA	CASSRTFYEQYF	TGTGCCAGCAGTAGGACCTTCTACGAGCAGTACTTC
TRBV6-4	TRBJ2-3	NA	TRBD2	CASSRLAGSTDTQYF	TGTGCCAGCAGCAGACTAGCGGGAAGCACAGATACGCAGTATTTT
TRBV19	TRBJ1-5	NA	TRBD1	CASSMTGAHVYSNQPQHF	TGTGCCAGTAGTATGACAGGGGCGCACGTTTATAGCAATCAGCCCCAGCATTTT
TRBV3-1/TRBV3-2	TRBJ1-1	NA	NA	CASSQAGDTEAFF	TGTGCCAGCAGCCAAGCCGGGGATACTGAAGCTTTCTTT
TRBV21-1	TRBJ2-1	NA	NA	CASSKGSSNFHNEQFF	TGTGCCAGCAGCAAAGGTTCGTCTAATTTTCACAATGAGCAGTTCTTC
TRBV7-3	TRBJ2-1	NA	NA	CASSRASSSYNEQFF	TGTGCCAGCAGCCGGGCCTCGAGCTCCTACAATGAGCAGTTCTTC
TRBV18	TRBJ2-2	NA	NA	CASSSKQAFSNTGELFF	TGTGCCAGCTCATCTAAGCAAGCCTTCTCGAACACCGGGGAGCTGTTTTTT
TRBV18	TRBJ2-7	NA	TRBD2	CASQPAGGPSYEQYF	TGTGCCAGCCAACCAGCGGGAGGGCCTTCCTACGAGCAGTACTTC
TRBV27	TRBJ1-1	NA	NA	CASSSGLRETEAFF	TGTGCCAGCAGTTCGGGACTCAGGGAGACTGAAGCTTTCTTT
TRBV3-1/TRBV3-2	TRBJ1-5	NA	NA	CASSHANSNQPQHF	TGTGCCAGCAGCCACGCAAATAGCAATCAGCCCCAGCATTTT
TRBV2	TRBJ2-1	NA	TRBD2	CASRTSGTPLIGEQFF	TGTGCCAGCAGGACTAGCGGGACCCCATTGATTGGTGAGCAGTTCTTC
TRBV24-1	TRBJ1-5	NA	NA	CATSAQNQPQHF	TGTGCCACCAGTGCCCAAAATCAGCCCCAGCATTTT
TRBV28	TRBJ2-7	NA	NA	CASSPVGRGGEQYF	TGTGCCAGCAGTCCCGTGGGCAGGGGCGGCGAGCAGTACTTC
TRBV19	TRBJ1-1	NA	NA	CASMSPGMNTEAFF	TGTGCCAGTATGAGTCCGGGCATGAACACTGAAGCTTTCTTT
TRBV7-8	TRBJ2-1	NA	NA	CASSLAHGQNNEQFF	TGTGCCAGCAGCTTAGCCCACGGACAGAACAATGAGCAGTTCTTC
TRBV7-9	TRBJ1-1	NA	NA	CASSLRGSTEAFF	TGTGCCAGCAGCCTGAGGGGATCCACTGAAGCTTTCTTT
TRBV9	TRBJ2-3	NA	NA	CASSVQGDTQYF	TGTGCCAGCAGCGTACAAGGAGATACGCAGTATTTT
TRBV18	TRBJ2-7	NA	TRBD2	CASSPSWETSATYEQYF	TGTGCCAGCTCACCAAGTTGGGAGACTAGCGCAACCTACGAGCAGTACTTC
TRBV7-9	TRBJ1-1	NA	NA	CASSLSGVNTEAFF	TGTGCCAGCAGCTTATCAGGGGTGAACACTGAAGCTTTCTTT
TRBV5-1	TRBJ2-2	NA	TRBD1	CASKIRGQGGTGELFF	TGCGCCAGCAAAATCAGGGGACAGGGGGGCACCGGGGAGCTGTTTTTT
TRBV6-5	TRBJ1-1	once	NA	CASIGPGANTEAFF	TGTGCCAGCATAGGTCCAGGGGCCAACACTGAAGCTTTCTTT
TRBV28	TRBJ1-3	few	TRBD1	CASSRQGAAGNTIYF	TGTGCCAGCAGTAGACAGGGGGCGGCCGGAAACACCATATATTTT
TRBV15	TRBJ1-1	once	NA	CATSRDGNTITEAFF	TGTGCCACCAGCAGAGATGGGAACACGATCACTGAAGCTTTCTTT
TRBV29-1	TRBJ2-5	NA	TRBD1	CSVEGLGTGFETQYF	TGCAGCGTCGAAGGCTTAGGGACAGGGTTCGAGACCCAGTACTTC
TRBV6-5	TRBJ2-7	NA	NA	CASNPDSSYEQYF	TGTGCCAGCAACCCGGACAGCTCCTACGAGCAGTACTTC
TRBV28	TRBJ1-5	NA	NA	CASRYHSFGQPQHF	TGTGCCAGCAGGTATCATAGTTTTGGGCAGCCCCAGCATTTT
TRBV7-9	TRBJ2-7	NA	NA	CASSLGSVYEQYF	TGTGCCAGCAGCTTAGGATCCGTCTACGAGCAGTACTTC
TRBV7-9	TRBJ2-7	NA	NA	CASSLDSLGGAYEQYF	TGTGCCAGCAGCTTAGACTCTCTAGGAGGGGCCTACGAGCAGTACTTC
TRBV28	TRBJ1-5	NA	TRBD1	CASKHGTGLNQPQHF	TGTGCCAGCAAGCACGGGACAGGACTTAATCAGCCCCAGCATTTT
TRBV7-2	TRBJ2-1	NA	NA	CASSLRGAYNEQFF	TGTGCCAGCAGCTTACGAGGGGCCTACAATGAGCAGTTCTTC
TRBV7-9	TRBJ2-1	NA	NA	CASSLMNEQFF	TGTGCCAGCAGCTTAATGAATGAGCAGTTCTTC
TRBV21-1	TRBJ2-4	NA	NA	CASSTRERGYREGLAKNIQYF	TGTGCCAGCAGCACCCGTGAACGGGGCTATCGGGAGGGGCTAGCCAAAAACATTCAGTACTTC
TRBV6-2/TRBV6-3	TRBJ2-2	once	NA	CASSQGPAPGELFF	TGTGCCAGCAGTCAGGGCCCGGCCCCCGGGGAGCTGTTTTTT
TRBV6-5	TRBJ1-1	NA	NA	CASSYRAGREAFF	TGTGCCAGCAGTTATAGGGCAGGGCGGGAAGCTTTCTTT
TRBV27	TRBJ1-1	NA	TRBD1	CATYVGTGGARTTEAFF	TGTGCCACCTATGTGGGGACAGGGGGCGCACGGACCACTGAAGCTTTCTTT
TRBV7-7	TRBJ2-1	NA	TRBD2	CASSPRSGGYNEQFF	TGTGCTAGCAGCCCCCGTAGCGGGGGGTACAATGAGCAGTTCTTC
TRBV9	TRBJ2-1	NA	TRBD1	CASSVTWGTGHEQFF	TGTGCCAGCAGCGTAACTTGGGGGACAGGGCATGAGCAGTTCTTC
TRBV3-1/TRBV3-2	TRBJ1-4	NA	NA	CASSLRRGLFF	TGTGCCAGCAGCCTTCGGCGGGGACTGTTTTTT
TRBV2	TRBJ1-2	few	NA	CASSEALGGYGYTF	TGTGCCAGCAGTGAAGCGCTAGGAGGGTATGGCTACACCTTC
TRBV28	TRBJ1-6	NA	TRBD1	CASSRGQGSPLHF	TGTGCCAGCAGTAGAGGACAGGGTTCACCCCTCCACTTT